These 23 T cell receptor beta chains came from one sample sequenced in a study of blood T cells in healthy people across ages. Primed by a sample-barcoded 5' primer and a J-beta primer mix, a second PCR proceeded for about 7 to 12 cycles. TCRdb reprocessed the 5' RACE reads with MiXCR, giving one entry per CDR3 protein. The table has 1,800,000 or so distinct CDR3 sequences, around 40% seen once. What was sequenced was blood. These receptors were obtained from a human donor in good health.

This clonotype was seen a handful of times. The rearrangement uses TRBV7-6 and TRBJ1-4; no reliable D call. The germline V gene has CDR1 SGHVS and CDR2 FNYEAQ. This CDR3 is 14 amino acids long. V lost 0 bases, J lost 5 bases, and 7 bases lay in between. For the CDR3, the DNA is TGTGCCAGCAGCTTAGCTGGGCCCAATGAAAAACTGTTTTTT. It translates to CASSLAGPNEKLFF.

The table lists this clonotype with many counts. This rearrangement joins TRBV10-3 to TRBJ2-7, with a weak D call TRBD1 (6 bases). V lost 1 base and J lost 3, with 10 bases in between. The CDR3 contains 14 residues. The germline gives CDR1 ENHRY, CDR2 SYGVKD. CDR3 DNA sequence: TGTGCCATCAGTGAGTTGAACAGGGTCTACGAGCAGTACTTC. Residues: CAISELNRVYEQYF.

This chain links TRBV29-1 with TRBJ2-5, with 7 bases lining up with TRBD1. Germline CDR1 is SQVTM and CDR2 is ANQGSEA. The CDR3 extends over 15 amino acids. V dropped 6 bases and J dropped 2; count of bases not matched to a gene: 12. The CDR3 loop reads CSVTRGQNIQETQYF. CDR3 nucleotide sequence: TGCAGCGTCACTAGGGGACAGAACATTCAAGAGACCCAGTACTTC.

The chain is built from TRBV29-1 and TRBJ2-1; 9 nucleotides agree with TRBD2. V shed 6 bases and J 1 base; nucleotides not matched to a gene: 10. Germline CDR1 is SQVTM and CDR2 is ANQGSEA. The CDR3 runs to 16 residues. In DNA form, the CDR3 reads TGCAGCGTAATATTAGCGGGGGTCCCTTCCTACAATGAGCAGTTCTTC. It yields the protein CSVILAGVPSYNEQFF.

This clonotype was detected a few times. This chain uses TRBV6-1 with TRBJ2-1; the D gene could be TRBD1 or TRBD2 (5 bases each). The V end lost 5 bases, the J end lost 4 bases, and 21 bases lay between the germline ends. The CDR3 consists of 17 residues. Germline-derived CDR1 and CDR2 are MNHNS and SASEGT. The CDR3 protein is CASSLPMRTRTYNEQFF. For the CDR3, the DNA is TGTGCCAGCAGTCTCCCCATGAGGACAAGGACTTACAATGAGCAGTTCTTC.

The rearrangement uses TRBV5-6 and TRBJ1-1; D gene ambiguous. V was cut by 0 bases and J by 8 bases, with 14 bases left in between. Germline CDR1 SGHDT, CDR2 YYEEEE. The CDR3 spans 14 residues. The CDR3 is CASSLGSGWEEAFF. The DNA for the CDR3 is TGTGCCAGCAGCTTGGGGTCCGGTTGGGAAGAAGCTTTCTTT. The full variable domain, its missing parts supplied by reference TRBV5-6 and TRBJ1-1, is DAGVTQSPTHLIKTRGQQVTLRCSPKSGHDTVSWYQQALGQGPQFIFQYYEEEERQRGNFPDRFSGHQFPNYSSELNVNALLLGDSALYLCASSLGSGWEEAFFGQGTRLTVV.

This sequence joins TRBV24-1 and TRBJ2-1, with 8 bases fitting TRBD1. V shed 4 bases and J 4 bases; nucleotides not matched to a gene: 8. This CDR3 spans 16 amino acids. The germline V gene encodes CDR1 KGHDR and CDR2 SFDVKD. CDR3 sequence reads: CATSETDRGSYNEQFF. CDR3 nucleotide sequence: TGTGCCACCAGTGAAACCGACAGGGGATCATACAATGAGCAGTTCTTC.

The genes are TRBV11-1 and TRBJ2-2; 7 nucleotides line up with TRBD1. Germline CDR1 SGHAT, CDR2 FQDESV (reference sequence). Trimming took 1 base from V and 6 from J; bases not matched to a gene: 5. This CDR3 has 15 amino acids. In DNA form, the CDR3 reads TGTGCCAGCAGCTTAGGTTACACAGGGGCCGGGGAGCTGTTTTTT. This sequence encodes CASSLGYTGAGELFF.

This clonotype has a handful of counts. The chain is built from TRBV2 and TRBJ1-2; D is unresolved. Germline-derived CDR1 and CDR2 are SNHLY and FYNNEI. The V gene lost 8 bases and the J gene lost 7 bases, with 17 bases spanning the gap. CDR3 length equals 13 residues. This CDR3 reads CASAPSIASGYTF. CDR3 coding DNA: TGTGCCAGCGCACCCTCGATCGCTAGTGGCTACACCTTC.

This clonotype was found many times. The chain couples TRBV5-6 to TRBJ2-4, with a possible D match to TRBD1 (6 bases). V lost 3 bases and J 7 bases, leaving 17 bases between the germline ends. Germline V gene sequence: CDR1 SGHDT, CDR2 YYEEEE. CDR3 size: 15 residues. The CDR3 protein is CASSYGQRGTNIQYF. The CDR3 DNA follows: TGTGCCAGCAGCTATGGGCAGAGGGGGACCAACATTCAGTACTTC. The full variable domain, in which reference TRBV5-6 and TRBJ2-4 provide the parts outside the CDR3, is DAGVTQSPTHLIKTRGQQVTLRCSPKSGHDTVSWYQQALGQGPQFIFQYYEEEERQRGNFPDRFSGHQFPNYSSELNVNALLLGDSALYLCASSYGQRGTNIQYFGAGTRLSVL.

The rearrangement joins TRBV6-1 to TRBJ1-3; D perhaps matches TRBD1 (6 bases). The CDR3 totals 18 residues. The germline V gene has CDR1 MNHNS and CDR2 SASEGT. V was shortened by 6 bases and J by 4 bases, with 25 bases between the two germline ends. The CDR3 DNA reads as TGTGCCAGCAGCCACGGGGTCATGCAGGGGCGGCGAGGAAACACCATATATTTT. Protein sequence: CASSHGVMQGRRGNTIYF.

Notes on this clonotype: One base separates it from a far larger clone, so it is likely a read error. The J gene is TRBJ2-7, the V gene TRBV7-2; D is undetermined. CDR1 is SGHTA, CDR2 FQGNSA, per germline. The CDR3 sequence is 12 residues long. In nucleotides, the CDR3 is TGTGCCAGCAGTTCCGGAGCCTACGAGCGGTACTTC. Translation gives CASSSGAYERYF.

CDR3 in DNA: TGTGCCATCAGTGAGCTGTCTGGGGGGGTCGAGCAGTACTTC. Translation: CAISELSGGVEQYF. The chain joins TRBV10-3 to TRBJ2-4; 7 bases map to TRBD2. TRBJ2-7 matches the DNA end more closely, so the J call is doubtful. Germline V gene lookup returns CDR1 ENHRY and CDR2 SYGVKD. The CDR3 sequence is 14 residues long.

The J gene is TRBJ1-2, the V gene TRBV18, with a weak D call TRBD1 (5 bases). Germline CDR1 KGHSH, CDR2 LQKENI. V shed 2 bases and J shed 7 bases, with 11 bases lying between them. CDR3 length: 13 amino acids. Here the CDR3 reads CASSPSREGGYTF. The CDR3 DNA reads TGTGCCAGCTCACCATCCAGGGAAGGTGGCTACACCTTC.

This rearrangement joins TRBV12-3 or TRBV12-4 to TRBJ2-3; the D call may be TRBD1 or TRBD2 (5 bases each). Trimming cost V 2 bases and J 5 bases, with 8 bases left between them. The CDR3 spans 13 residues. This chain's CDR3 is CASSLWGKDTQYF. The DNA of the CDR3 is TGTGCCAGCAGTTTATGGGGGAAAGATACGCAGTATTTT.

A few counts support this clonotype. The gene calls are TRBV29-1 and TRBJ2-6, with a weak D call TRBD2 (5 bases). The length of the CDR3 is 14 residues. Germline V gives CDR1 SQVTM, CDR2 ANQGSEA. V was cut by 6 bases and J by 4 bases, with 13 bases left in between. In nucleotides, the CDR3 is TGCAGCGTGGCCGGGGAGCCCGGGGCCAACGTCCTGACTTTC. Protein sequence: CSVAGEPGANVLTF.

This clonotype has a handful of counts. The germline gene is not matched at one end of the junction; a read error may be the cause. The J gene is TRBJ1-2, the V gene TRBV20-1, with TRBD1 matching over 9 bases. This CDR3 spans 16 amino acids. Germline CDR1 and CDR2: DFQATT and SNEGSKA (reference sequence). CDR3: CCARDQRTGEWDGYTF. Here the CDR3 DNA reads TGCTGTGCTAGAGATCAGAGGACAGGGGAGTGGGATGGCTACACCTTC.

As regards this clonotype: No conserved phenylalanine or tryptophan is present at the end of the CDR3, so a read error is the likely explanation. V and J are TRBV12-3 or TRBV12-4 and TRBJ1-2, with 7 bases aligning to TRBD1. The J segment lost 3 bases and the V segment lost 6 bases, leaving 7 bases of the junction unmatched. The CDR3 loop spans 14 amino acids. The CDR3 coding sequence is TGTGCCAGCAGGATGACAGGGAGCGACTATGGCTACACCGTC. This translates into CASRMTGSDYGYTV.

In this sample, this clonotype turned up a few times. The chain has TRBV29-1 and TRBJ1-2, with D uncertain. The V end lost 6 bases, the J end lost 6 bases, and 17 bases lay between the germline ends. This CDR3 has 13 amino acids. Germline V CDR1 and CDR2: SQVTM, ANQGSEA. CDR3 amino acids: CSVRSPRTDGYTF. In DNA form, the CDR3 reads TGCAGCGTGAGGTCGCCCCGTACTGATGGCTACACCTTC. Based on the CDR3 plus reference TRBV29-1 and TRBJ1-2, the full variable domain is SAVISQKPSRDICQRGTSLTIQCQVDSQVTMMFWYRQQPGQSLTLIATANQGSEATYESGFVIDKFPISRPNLTFSTLTVSNMSPEDSSIYLCSVRSPRTDGYTFGSGTRLTVV.

V gene TRBV12-5 combines with J gene TRBJ2-1, with D unclear. The CDR3 runs 12 residues. Between the trimmed V and J ends, which lost 4 bases and 2 bases, there was a span of 3 bases. The germline V gene has CDR1 LGHNT and CDR2 FRNRAP. CDR3 protein: CASGSTYNEQFF. As DNA, the CDR3 is TGTGCTAGTGGTTCCACCTACAATGAGCAGTTCTTC.

Regarding this clonotype: One junction end does not reproduce the germline sequence, and a read error may be involved. V gene TRBV10-3 combines with J gene TRBJ2-3; TRBD1 matches at 11 bases. Germline lookup yields CDR1 ENHRY and CDR2 SYGVKD. The CDR3 sequence is 16 residues long. CDR3 coding DNA: TGTGCCATCAGCCCTACGGACAGGGGGCAGGCAGATACGCAGGATTTT. It yields the protein CAISPTDRGQADTQDF.

This clonotype was seen more than once but under ten times. V and J are TRBV5-1 and TRBJ2-3; a possible D gene is TRBD1 (5 bases). Trimming shortened V by 7 bases and J by 2 bases, and 17 bases separated the two germline ends. The CDR3 is made up of 15 amino acids. Per germline, CDR1 SGHRS and CDR2 YFSETQ. CDR3 region: CASRRQTVITDTQYF. The CDR3 coding sequence is TGCGCCAGCCGACGGCAGACAGTCATCACAGATACGCAGTATTTT.

The chain links TRBV25-1 to TRBJ2-5, with D hard to call. Germline V gene lookup returns CDR1 MGHDK and CDR2 SYGVNS. There are 12 residues in the CDR3. Trimming took off 7 bases at V and 2 bases at J, with 8 bases between the two ends. CDR3: CASIGLQETQYF. The CDR3 DNA is TGTGCCAGCATTGGCTTACAAGAGACCCAGTACTTC.